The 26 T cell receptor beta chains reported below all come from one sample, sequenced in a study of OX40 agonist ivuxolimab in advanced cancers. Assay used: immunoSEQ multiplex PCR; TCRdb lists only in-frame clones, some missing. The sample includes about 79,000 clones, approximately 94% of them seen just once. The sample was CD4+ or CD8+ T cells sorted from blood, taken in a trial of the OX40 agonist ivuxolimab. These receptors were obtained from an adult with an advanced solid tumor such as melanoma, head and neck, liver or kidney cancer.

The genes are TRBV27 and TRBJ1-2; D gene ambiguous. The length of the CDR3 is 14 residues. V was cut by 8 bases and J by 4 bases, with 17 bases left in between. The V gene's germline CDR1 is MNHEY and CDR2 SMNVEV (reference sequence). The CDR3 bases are TGTGCCAGCTCCCCCAACCGGGAGAGCTATGGCTACACCTTC. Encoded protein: CASSPNRESYGYTF.

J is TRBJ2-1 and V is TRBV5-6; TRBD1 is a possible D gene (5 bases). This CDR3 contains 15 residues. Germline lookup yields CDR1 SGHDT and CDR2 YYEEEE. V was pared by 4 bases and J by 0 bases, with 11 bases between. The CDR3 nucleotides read TGTGCCAGCAGCGAGACAGTAGTCTCCTACAATGAGCAGTTCTTC. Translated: CASSETVVSYNEQFF. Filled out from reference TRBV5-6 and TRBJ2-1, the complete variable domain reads DAGVTQSPTHLIKTRGQQVTLRCSPKSGHDTVSWYQQALGQGPQFIFQYYEEEERQRGNFPDRFSGHQFPNYSSELNVNALLLGDSALYLCASSETVVSYNEQFFGPGTRLTVL.

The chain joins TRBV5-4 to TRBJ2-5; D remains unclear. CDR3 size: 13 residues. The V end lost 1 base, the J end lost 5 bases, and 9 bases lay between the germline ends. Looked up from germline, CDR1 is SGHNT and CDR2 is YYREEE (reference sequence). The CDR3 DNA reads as TGTGCCAGCAGCTTGTCCTTGGGGGAGACCCAGTACTTC. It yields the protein CASSLSLGETQYF.

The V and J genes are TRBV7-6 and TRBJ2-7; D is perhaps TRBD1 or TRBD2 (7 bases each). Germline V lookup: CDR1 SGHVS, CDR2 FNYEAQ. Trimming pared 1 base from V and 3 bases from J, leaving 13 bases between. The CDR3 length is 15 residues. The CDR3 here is CASSLVRGGNYEQYF. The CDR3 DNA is TGTGCCAGCAGCTTAGTCAGGGGGGGAAACTACGAGCAGTACTTC.

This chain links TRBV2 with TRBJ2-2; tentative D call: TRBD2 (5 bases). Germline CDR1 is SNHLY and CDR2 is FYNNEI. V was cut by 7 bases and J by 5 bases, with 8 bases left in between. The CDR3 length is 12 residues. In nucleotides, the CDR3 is TGTGCCAGCATCCGCGGGACCGGGGAGCTGTTTTTT. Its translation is CASIRGTGELFF. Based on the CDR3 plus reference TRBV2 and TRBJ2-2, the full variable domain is EPEVTQTPSHQVTQMGQEVILRCVPISNHLYFYWYRQILGQKVEFLVSFYNNEISEKSEIFDDQFSVERPDGSNFTLKIRSTKLEDSAMYFCASIRGTGELFFGEGSRLTVL.

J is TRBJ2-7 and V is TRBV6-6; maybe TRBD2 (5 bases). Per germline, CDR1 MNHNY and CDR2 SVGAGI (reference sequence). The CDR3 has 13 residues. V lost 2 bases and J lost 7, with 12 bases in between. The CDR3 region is CASSYVLVGEQYF. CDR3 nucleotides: TGTGCCAGCAGTTACGTACTAGTAGGGGAGCAGTACTTC.

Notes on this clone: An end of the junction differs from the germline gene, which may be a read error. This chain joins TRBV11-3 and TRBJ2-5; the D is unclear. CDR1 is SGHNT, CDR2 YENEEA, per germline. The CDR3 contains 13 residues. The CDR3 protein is CASPSPYQEAQYF. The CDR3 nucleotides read TGTGCCAGTCCGTCTCCGTACCAAGAGGCCCAGTACTTC.

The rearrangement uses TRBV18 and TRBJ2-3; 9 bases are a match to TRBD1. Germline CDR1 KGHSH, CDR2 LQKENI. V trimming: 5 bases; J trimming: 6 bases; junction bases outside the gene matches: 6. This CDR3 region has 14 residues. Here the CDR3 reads CASSDDRGYDTQYF. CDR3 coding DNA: TGTGCCAGCTCAGATGACAGGGGGTACGATACGCAGTATTTT.

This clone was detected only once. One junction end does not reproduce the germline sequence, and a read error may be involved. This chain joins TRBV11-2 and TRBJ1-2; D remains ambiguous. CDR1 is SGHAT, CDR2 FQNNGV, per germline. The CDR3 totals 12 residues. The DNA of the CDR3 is TGTGCCAGCAGCTTAGACCGGAAGGAGACCAAGTTC. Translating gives CASSLDRKETKF. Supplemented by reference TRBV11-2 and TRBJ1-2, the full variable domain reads EAGVAQSPRYKIIEKRQSVAFWCNPISGHATLYWYQQILGQGPKLLIQFQNNGVVDDSQLPKDRFSAERLKGVDSTLKIQPAKLEDSAVYLCASSLDRKETKFGSGTRLTVV.

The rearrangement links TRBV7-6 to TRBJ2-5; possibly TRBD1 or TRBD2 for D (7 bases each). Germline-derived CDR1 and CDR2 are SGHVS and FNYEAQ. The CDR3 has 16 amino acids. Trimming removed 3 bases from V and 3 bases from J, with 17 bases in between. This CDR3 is CASSFPDREGEETQYF. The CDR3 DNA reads TGTGCCAGCAGCTTTCCAGACAGGGAGGGAGAAGAGACCCAGTACTTC.

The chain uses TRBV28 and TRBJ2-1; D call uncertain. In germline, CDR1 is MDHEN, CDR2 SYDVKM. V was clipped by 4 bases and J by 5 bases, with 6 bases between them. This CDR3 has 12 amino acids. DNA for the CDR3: TGTGCCAGCAGTTCCGATCACAATGAGCAGTTCTTC. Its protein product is CASSSDHNEQFF.

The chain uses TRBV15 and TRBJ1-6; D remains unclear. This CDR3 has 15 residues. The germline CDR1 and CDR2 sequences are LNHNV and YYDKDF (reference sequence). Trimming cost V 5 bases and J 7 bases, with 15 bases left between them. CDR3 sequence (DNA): TGTGCCACCAGCGCCCGGGCCTCACGGAATTCACCCCTCCACTTT. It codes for CATSARASRNSPLHF.

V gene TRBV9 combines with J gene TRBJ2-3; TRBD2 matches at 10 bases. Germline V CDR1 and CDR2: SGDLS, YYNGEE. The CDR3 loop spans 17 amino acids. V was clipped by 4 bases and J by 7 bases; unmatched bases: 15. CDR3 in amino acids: CASSRPSSGGPGNTQYF. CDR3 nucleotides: TGTGCCAGCAGCCGACCCAGTAGCGGGGGGCCTGGGAATACGCAGTATTTT.

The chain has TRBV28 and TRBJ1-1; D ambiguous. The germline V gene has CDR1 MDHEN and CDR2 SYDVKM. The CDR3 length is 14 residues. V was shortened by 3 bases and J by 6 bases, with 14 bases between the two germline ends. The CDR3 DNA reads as TGTGCCAGCAGTTTCCGGGGAGTTTTCGCTGAAGCTTTCTTT. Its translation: CASSFRGVFAEAFF.

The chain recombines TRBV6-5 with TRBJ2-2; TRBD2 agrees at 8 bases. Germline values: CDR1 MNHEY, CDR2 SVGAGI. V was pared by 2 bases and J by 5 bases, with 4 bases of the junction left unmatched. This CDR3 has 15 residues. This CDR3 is CASSYTGGGTGELFF. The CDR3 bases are TGTGCCAGCAGTTACACGGGAGGGGGGACCGGGGAGCTGTTTTTT.

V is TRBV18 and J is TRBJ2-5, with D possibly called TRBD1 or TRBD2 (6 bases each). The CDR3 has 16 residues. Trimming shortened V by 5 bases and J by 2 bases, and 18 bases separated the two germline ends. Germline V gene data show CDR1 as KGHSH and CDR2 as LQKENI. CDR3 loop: CASSSKGQGRQETQYF. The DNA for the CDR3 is TGTGCCAGCTCAAGTAAGGGGCAGGGGAGGCAAGAGACCCAGTACTTC. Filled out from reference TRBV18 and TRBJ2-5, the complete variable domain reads NAGVMQNPRHLVRRRGQEARLRCSPMKGHSHVYWYRQLPEEGLKFMVYLQKENIIDESGMPKERFSAEFPKEGPSILRIQQVVRGDSAAYFCASSSKGQGRQETQYFGPGTRLLVL.

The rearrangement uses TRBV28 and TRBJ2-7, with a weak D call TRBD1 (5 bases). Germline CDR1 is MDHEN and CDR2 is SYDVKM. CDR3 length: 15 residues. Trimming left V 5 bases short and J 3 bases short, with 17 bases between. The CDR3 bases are TGTGCCAGCAGTCATCCCAGGGTGGGGAACTACGAGCAGTACTTC. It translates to CASSHPRVGNYEQYF.

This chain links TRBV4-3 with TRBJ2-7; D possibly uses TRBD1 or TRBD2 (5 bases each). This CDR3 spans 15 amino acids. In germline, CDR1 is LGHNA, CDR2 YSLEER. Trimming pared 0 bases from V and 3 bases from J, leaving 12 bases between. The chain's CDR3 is CASSQDWGRVYEQYF. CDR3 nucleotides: TGCGCCAGCAGCCAAGATTGGGGGAGAGTCTACGAGCAGTACTTC.

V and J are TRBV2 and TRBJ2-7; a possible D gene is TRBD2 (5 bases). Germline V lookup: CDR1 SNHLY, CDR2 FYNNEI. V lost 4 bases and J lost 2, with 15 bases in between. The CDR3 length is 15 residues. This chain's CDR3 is CASSGRSNMPYEQYF. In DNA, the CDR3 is TGTGCCAGCAGTGGGAGGTCCAACATGCCCTACGAGCAGTACTTC.

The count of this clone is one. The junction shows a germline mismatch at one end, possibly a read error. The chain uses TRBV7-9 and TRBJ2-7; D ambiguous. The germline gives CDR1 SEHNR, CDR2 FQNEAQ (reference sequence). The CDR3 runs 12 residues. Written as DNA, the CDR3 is TGTGCCAGCAGCTTATCCTCCCACGAGCAGTACTTC. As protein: CASSLSSHEQYF. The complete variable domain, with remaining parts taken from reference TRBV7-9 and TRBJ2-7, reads DTGVSQNPRHKITKRGQNVTFRCDPISEHNRLYWYRQTLGQGPEFLTYFQNEAQLEKSRLLSDRFSAERPKGSFSTLEIQRTEQGDSAMYLCASSLSSHEQYFGPGTRLTVT.

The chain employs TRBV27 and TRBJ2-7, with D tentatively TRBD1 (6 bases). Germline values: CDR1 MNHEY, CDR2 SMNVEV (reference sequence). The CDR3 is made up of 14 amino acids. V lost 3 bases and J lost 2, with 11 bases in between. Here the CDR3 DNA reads TGTGCCAGCAGTTTGGGGACATCGCCCTACGAGCAGTACTTC. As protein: CASSLGTSPYEQYF.

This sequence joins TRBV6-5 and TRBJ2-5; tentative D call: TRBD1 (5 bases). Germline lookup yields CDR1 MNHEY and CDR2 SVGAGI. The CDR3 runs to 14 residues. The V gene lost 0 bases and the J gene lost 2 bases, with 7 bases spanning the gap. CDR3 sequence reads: CASSYSRQQETQYF. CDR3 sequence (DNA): TGTGCCAGCAGTTACTCGCGACAGCAAGAGACCCAGTACTTC.

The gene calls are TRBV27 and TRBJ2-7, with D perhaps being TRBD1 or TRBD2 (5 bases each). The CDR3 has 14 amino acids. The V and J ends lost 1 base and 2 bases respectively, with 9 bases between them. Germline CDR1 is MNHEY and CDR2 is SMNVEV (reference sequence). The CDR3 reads CASSLWQGAYEQYF. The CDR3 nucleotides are TGTGCCAGCAGTTTATGGCAGGGAGCCTACGAGCAGTACTTC.

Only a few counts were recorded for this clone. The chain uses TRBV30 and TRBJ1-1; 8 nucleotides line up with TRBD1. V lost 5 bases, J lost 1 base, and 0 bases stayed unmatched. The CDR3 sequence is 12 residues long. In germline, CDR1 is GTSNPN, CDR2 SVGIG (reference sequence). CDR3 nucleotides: TGTGCCTGGGACAGGGGGAACACTGAAGCTTTCTTT. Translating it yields CAWDRGNTEAFF.

As DNA, the CDR3 is TGTGCCAGCAGTGAATTGACTAGTTATCACAATGAGCAGTTCTTC. Amino acids: CASSELTSYHNEQFF. The rearrangement uses TRBV25-1 and TRBJ2-1; D might be TRBD2 (6 bases). Germline values: CDR1 MGHDK, CDR2 SYGVNS. The V end lost 1 base, the J end lost 5 bases, and 12 bases lay between the germline ends. The CDR3 extends over 15 amino acids.

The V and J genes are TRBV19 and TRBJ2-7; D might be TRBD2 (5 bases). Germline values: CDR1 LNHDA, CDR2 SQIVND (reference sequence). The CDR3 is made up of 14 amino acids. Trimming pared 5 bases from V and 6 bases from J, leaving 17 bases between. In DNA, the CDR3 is TGTGCCAGTAGTTCAGGTCCAACAGCGGTCGAGCAGTACTTC. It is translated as CASSSGPTAVEQYF.